This T cell receptor (beta chain) appears in the sequencing data of a study of T-cell memory formation after mild COVID-19. Study-wide results and limits: Cross-reactive memory seemingly joined, as some responding clones were found in pre-infection memory.

TCRdb analysed the 5' RACE reads with MiXCR anew, one entry per CDR3 protein. The table has around 45,000 distinct CDR3 sequences, 9.5% seen once. The CDR3 extends over 15 amino acids. CDR1 and CDR2 (germline): ENHRY, SYGVKD. V was clipped by 5 bases and J by 2 bases; unmatched bases: 8. This clonotype has ten or more counts. Its antigen remains unknown. The TCR originated in an adult woman who had mild COVID-19 (a few samples of this study predate the infection). Cell type and time point are not known. This rearrangement joins TRBV10-3 to TRBJ2-7, with 8 bases aligning to TRBD1. Material: PBMCs or a T cell subset sorted from them (not recorded which). The CDR3 loop reads CAISQDREPTYEQYF. In DNA form, the CDR3 reads TGTGCCATCAGTCAGGACAGGGAACCCACCTACGAGCAGTACTTC.